The 32 T cell receptor beta chains in this list originate from one sample, sequenced in a study of T cell responses to AZD1222 COVID-19 vaccine. Clones were read by immunoSEQ multiplex PCR, and TCRdb kept only the in-frame ones, dropping some. The top ten hold about 1.6% of the sample, which has some 90,000 clones, approximately 90% seen once. Sequencing was performed on peripheral blood, taken on day 0 of AZD1222 vaccination. The receptors were sampled from an adult in good health.

The V gene is TRBV7-9, the J gene TRBJ1-2; 7 nucleotides align to TRBD1. The CDR3 consists of 14 residues. CDR1 is SEHNR and CDR2 is FQNEAQ in the germline V gene (reference sequence). V was pared by 4 bases and J by 5 bases, with 7 bases of the junction left unmatched. The DNA of the CDR3 is TGTGCCAGCAGCTCCCACTTGACAGGGTATGGCTACACCTTC. Protein: CASSSHLTGYGYTF.

The genes are TRBV6-2 or TRBV6-3 and TRBJ2-5, with D unclear. This CDR3 is built from 14 residues. Germline values: CDR1 MNHEY, CDR2 SVGEGT. V was trimmed by 5 bases and J by 1 base, leaving 11 bases between them. DNA of the CDR3: TGTGCCAGCAGTGGCCGGGCTACCCAAGAGACCCAGTACTTC. Translated: CASSGRATQETQYF.

The chain uses TRBV4-1 and TRBJ2-7, with 10 bases that match TRBD2. The CDR3 is made up of 15 amino acids. The V segment lost 3 bases and the J segment 2 bases; nucleotides outside the gene matches: 4. Germline-derived CDR1 and CDR2 are MGHRA and YSYEKL. In nucleotides, the CDR3 is TGCGCCAGCAGCCAGTATAGCGGGGGGACCTACGAGCAGTACTTC. Translating gives CASSQYSGGTYEQYF.

This clone has only one observation. This chain connects TRBV21-1 to TRBJ1-5; no DNA check was done on the table's D call, TRBD1. TRBV21-1 is a pseudogene. The CDR3 length is 17 residues. This CDR3 is CASSDGVQGAWDQPQHF. The DNA of the CDR3 is TGTGCCAGCAGCGACGGAGTACAGGGGGCGTGGGATCAGCCCCAGCATTTT.

The V and J genes are TRBV6-5 and TRBJ1-4; 9 nucleotides line up with TRBD1. This CDR3 has 14 residues. V gave up 7 bases and J gave up 8 bases; unmatched junction bases: 8. Germline values: CDR1 MNHEY, CDR2 SVGAGI. The DNA of the CDR3 is TGTGCCAGCAAACAGGGGGCGGGTGGCGAAAAACTGTTTTTT. Protein sequence: CASKQGAGGEKLFF.

This chain links TRBV7-3 with TRBJ2-5; 7 nucleotides match TRBD2. Losses at the gene ends were 2 bases for V and 4 bases for J; bases not matched to a gene: 4. The CDR3 length is 14 residues. Germline-derived CDR1 and CDR2 are SGHTA and FQGTGA. CDR3 sequence (DNA): TGTGCCAGCAGCTTATTGGGGAGGGGAGAGACCCAGTACTTC. As protein: CASSLLGRGETQYF. Filled out from reference TRBV7-3 and TRBJ2-5, the complete variable domain reads GAGVSQTPSNKVTEKGKYVELRCDPISGHTALYWYRQSLGQGPEFLIYFQGTGAADDSGLPNDRFFAVRPEGSVSTLKIQRTERGDSAVYLCASSLLGRGETQYFGPGTRLLVL.

The chain has TRBV7-3 and TRBJ2-5; tentatively, D is TRBD2 (6 bases). In germline, CDR1 is SGHTA, CDR2 FQGTGA. V gave up 1 base and J gave up 0 bases, with 12 bases separating them. The CDR3 contains 16 residues. The CDR3 DNA reads TGTGCCAGCAGCTTAATAGGCGGGGCTAACCAAGAGACCCAGTACTTC. Translating it yields CASSLIGGANQETQYF. Supplemented by reference TRBV7-3 and TRBJ2-5, the full variable domain reads GAGVSQTPSNKVTEKGKYVELRCDPISGHTALYWYRQSLGQGPEFLIYFQGTGAADDSGLPNDRFFAVRPEGSVSTLKIQRTERGDSAVYLCASSLIGGANQETQYFGPGTRLLVL.

J is TRBJ1-2 and V is TRBV2, with D perhaps TRBD1 (5 bases). In germline, CDR1 is SNHLY, CDR2 FYNNEI. The CDR3 is made up of 13 amino acids. V lost 3 bases, J lost 0 bases, and 5 bases lay in between. CDR3 region: CASSDRANYGYTF. CDR3 coding DNA: TGTGCCAGCAGTGACAGGGCTAACTATGGCTACACCTTC.

This sequence joins TRBV3-1 (or the pseudogene TRBV3-2) and TRBJ2-1, with a possible D match to TRBD2 (5 bases). The germline V gene has CDR1 LGHDT and CDR2 YNNKEL (reference sequence). The germline V and J ends were trimmed by 0 bases and 7 bases, with 10 bases remaining between them. The CDR3 length is 14 residues. CDR3 DNA: TGTGCCAGCAGCCAAGATCTTCGAGGGAATGAGCAGTTCTTC. As protein: CASSQDLRGNEQFF.

The CDR3 DNA sequence: TGTGCCAGCAGCCCCCAGACAGGGGAACTTCACCACTACGAGCAGTACTTC. Amino acids: CASSPQTGELHHYEQYF. The genes are TRBV7-9 and TRBJ2-7, with 8 bases aligning to TRBD1. Trimming cost V 5 bases and J 3 bases; bases outside gene matches: 15. CDR1 SEHNR and CDR2 FQNEAQ come from the germline V gene (reference sequence). The CDR3 extends over 17 amino acids.

This clone has just a few counts. This chain uses TRBV3-1 (or the pseudogene TRBV3-2) with TRBJ2-7, with a weak D call TRBD1 (6 bases). Germline-derived CDR1 and CDR2 are LGHDT and YNNKEL (reference sequence). The CDR3 totals 14 residues. V was pared by 3 bases and J by 3 bases, with 12 bases between. CDR3 residues: CASSQGTTSYEQYF. The CDR3 bases are TGTGCCAGCAGCCAGGGGACAACCAGCTACGAGCAGTACTTC.

The rearrangement joins TRBV6-5 to TRBJ1-1; D is unclear. Germline CDR1 reads MNHEY; CDR2 reads SVGAGI. V dropped 6 bases and J dropped 4 bases, with 15 bases sitting between them. The CDR3 totals 14 residues. The CDR3 sequence: CASRINLPGTEAFF. CDR3 bases: TGTGCCAGCAGAATAAACCTTCCGGGCACTGAAGCTTTCTTT.

The rearrangement joins TRBV18 to TRBJ1-1, with D unresolved. This CDR3 has 15 residues. Germline CDR1 KGHSH, CDR2 LQKENI. The V end was cut by 2 bases, the J end by 0 bases, with 10 bases between. CDR3 protein: CASSPKDLMNTEAFF. CDR3 nucleotides: TGTGCCAGCTCACCAAAGGATTTAATGAACACTGAAGCTTTCTTT.

V is TRBV19 and J is TRBJ2-2, with unresolved D. Germline assignment: CDR1 LNHDA and CDR2 SQIVND (reference sequence). The germline V and J ends were trimmed by 3 bases and 1 base, with 6 bases remaining between them. This CDR3 region has 14 residues. This CDR3 is CASSIAGNTGELFF. The CDR3 DNA sequence: TGTGCCAGTAGTATTGCAGGGAACACCGGGGAGCTGTTTTTT. The whole variable domain, filled in from reference TRBV19 and TRBJ2-2, reads DGGITQSPKYLFRKEGQNVTLSCEQNLNHDAMYWYRQDPGQGLRLIYYSQIVNDFQKGDIAEGYSVSREKKESFPLTVTSAQKNPTAFYLCASSIAGNTGELFFGEGSRLTVL.

The chain couples TRBV30 to TRBJ2-1; D is perhaps TRBD1 or TRBD2 (6 bases each). The length of the CDR3 is 15 residues. Germline values: CDR1 GTSNPN, CDR2 SVGIG (reference sequence). Between the trimmed V and J ends, which lost 2 bases and 1 base, there was a span of 12 bases. This chain's CDR3 is CAWSRGDQSYNEQFF. The DNA for the CDR3 is TGTGCCTGGAGTAGGGGGGATCAGTCCTACAATGAGCAGTTCTTC.

The chain combines TRBV2 with TRBJ1-4; no clear D. This CDR3 has 15 amino acids. Germline CDR1 and CDR2: SNHLY and FYNNEI. V dropped 7 bases and J dropped 0 bases, with 12 bases sitting between them. CDR3 bases: TGTGCCAGCACCCTAGACCAGACAACTAATGAAAAACTGTTTTTT. It yields the protein CASTLDQTTNEKLFF.

The rearrangement uses TRBV5-1 and TRBJ2-3, with D perhaps being TRBD1 or TRBD2 (5 bases each). The CDR3 totals 17 residues. The V end was cut by 3 bases, the J end by 2 bases, with 19 bases between. Per germline, CDR1 SGHRS and CDR2 YFSETQ. CDR3 bases: TGCGCCAGCAGCTGGGCGGGTCAGACAGTAGTCACAGATACGCAGTATTTT. Its protein product is CASSWAGQTVVTDTQYF.

The chain links TRBV27 to TRBJ2-7; TRBD2 aligns across 14 bases. Germline assignment: CDR1 MNHEY and CDR2 SMNVEV (reference sequence). V lost 8 bases to trimming and J lost 4 bases; unmatched junction nucleotides: 4. The CDR3 covers 14 residues. In DNA form, the CDR3 reads TGTGCCAGCCGCGGGACTAGCGGGAGTTACGAGCAGTACTTC. This gives the protein CASRGTSGSYEQYF.

The genes are TRBV27 and TRBJ2-2; TRBD1 matches 10 bases. The V gene end was trimmed by 4 bases and the J gene end by 5 bases; junction bases not matched to a gene: 4. The germline gives CDR1 MNHEY, CDR2 SMNVEV (reference sequence). The CDR3 runs to 15 residues. The CDR3 region is CASSWGTGETGELFF. The CDR3 DNA sequence: TGTGCCAGCAGTTGGGGGACAGGGGAAACCGGGGAGCTGTTTTTT.

This clone was counted a few times. V and J are TRBV18 and TRBJ1-1, with no clear D. This CDR3 spans 13 amino acids. The germline CDR1 and CDR2 sequences are KGHSH and LQKENI. Trimming stripped 6 bases from V and 0 bases from J, with 8 bases between. The CDR3 coding sequence is TGTGCCAGCTCCCTGGTGGTGAACACTGAAGCTTTCTTT. Residues: CASSLVVNTEAFF.

This clone appeared once. The chain links TRBV7-3 to TRBJ1-1; D is undetermined. The CDR3 has 14 residues. Germline lookup yields CDR1 SGHTA and CDR2 FQGTGA. V lost 5 bases and J 3 bases, leaving 13 bases between the germline ends. CDR3 in amino acids: CASSPTHMDTEAFF. The CDR3 DNA follows: TGTGCCAGCAGCCCAACCCATATGGACACTGAAGCTTTCTTT. Full variable domain (missing parts from reference TRBV7-3 and TRBJ1-1): GAGVSQTPSNKVTEKGKYVELRCDPISGHTALYWYRQSLGQGPEFLIYFQGTGAADDSGLPNDRFFAVRPEGSVSTLKIQRTERGDSAVYLCASSPTHMDTEAFFGQGTRLTVV.

The chain joins TRBV6-6 to TRBJ1-3; D call uncertain. Germline CDR1 is MNHNY and CDR2 is SVGAGI (reference sequence). CDR3 length: 12 residues. Trimming pared 7 bases from V and 0 bases from J, leaving 4 bases between. The CDR3 reads CASTGSGNTIYF. In nucleotides, the CDR3 is TGTGCCAGCACCGGCTCTGGAAACACCATATATTTT.

This chain links TRBV19 with TRBJ1-1, with D maybe TRBD1 (6 bases). Trimming pared 3 bases from V and 4 bases from J, leaving 12 bases between. The CDR3 loop spans 14 amino acids. The V gene's germline CDR1 is LNHDA and CDR2 SQIVND (reference sequence). DNA for the CDR3: TGTGCCAGTAGTATCGGACAGCCGGGCACTGAAGCTTTCTTT. Its translation: CASSIGQPGTEAFF.

In nucleotides, the CDR3 is TGTGCCAGCAGCTTAGCGGATCGTTGGGACAGGGCTACGAATGAGCAGTTCTTC. Translated: CASSLADRWDRATNEQFF. This chain connects TRBV7-4 to TRBJ2-1; 9 bases are shared with TRBD1. Trimming removed 0 bases from V and 7 bases from J; junction bases left unmatched: 13. This CDR3 is built from 18 residues. Germline values: CDR1 SGHVT, CDR2 SQSDAQ.

This chain uses TRBV19 with TRBJ1-5; unclear D gene. With 2 bases removed from V and 0 bases from J, the gap between germline ends came to 8 bases. The germline CDR1 and CDR2 sequences are LNHDA and SQIVND (reference sequence). The CDR3 covers 15 residues. This CDR3 reads CASSIRVYSNQPQHF. The CDR3 DNA reads as TGTGCCAGTAGTATAAGAGTTTATAGCAATCAGCCCCAGCATTTT.

This clone was seen just once. V is TRBV7-3 and J is TRBJ2-7; 11 bases agree with TRBD2. V was pared by 0 bases and J by 6 bases, with 7 bases of the junction left unmatched. The CDR3 runs 16 residues. The germline CDR1 and CDR2 sequences are SGHTA and FQGTGA. The CDR3 DNA follows: TGTGCCAGCAGCTTAACAGTCGGGCTAGCGGGAGGCGAGCAGTACTTC. Residues: CASSLTVGLAGGEQYF.

This chain joins TRBV29-1 and TRBJ1-5; 11 bases agree with TRBD1. CDR3 length: 13 residues. Trimming took 7 bases from V and 11 from J; bases not matched to a gene: 10. Germline values: CDR1 SQVTM, CDR2 ANQGSEA. In nucleotides, the CDR3 is TGCAGCGCTCGGACAGGGGGCCAGGATGCCCAGCATTTT. The encoded protein is CSARTGGQDAQHF.

The chain carries TRBV3-1 (or the pseudogene TRBV3-2) and TRBJ2-5, with D possibly being TRBD1 (5 bases). Trimming removed 1 base at V and 5 bases at J, with 14 bases between. Germline CDR1 is LGHDT and CDR2 is YNNKEL (reference sequence). This CDR3 region has 15 residues. The CDR3 loop reads CASSQGIGVGETQYF. In DNA, the CDR3 is TGTGCCAGCAGCCAAGGGATAGGGGTTGGGGAGACCCAGTACTTC.

The chain has TRBV6-2 or TRBV6-3 and TRBJ2-2; D remains unclear. CDR3 length: 15 residues. Trimming took 6 bases from V and 4 from J, leaving 15 bases between them. Germline V gives CDR1 MNHEY, CDR2 SVGEGT. The CDR3 spells CASSSRRWVTGELFF. CDR3 nucleotide sequence: TGTGCCAGCAGCTCCCGACGGTGGGTCACCGGGGAGCTGTTTTTT.

The genes are TRBV10-1 and TRBJ1-5, with no clear D. Germline CDR1 is WNHNN and CDR2 is SYGVQD (reference sequence). The V and J ends lost 10 bases and 0 bases respectively, with 34 bases between them. CDR3 length equals 21 residues. CDR3 in amino acids: CATPQSLQPREVPYSNQPQHF. CDR3 in DNA: TGCGCCACTCCACAAAGCCTACAGCCAAGGGAAGTCCCTTATAGCAATCAGCCCCAGCATTTT.

This clone was detected only once. V gene TRBV7-9 combines with J gene TRBJ2-2; TRBD2 matches at 8 bases. Germline CDR1 is SEHNR and CDR2 is FQNEAQ (reference sequence). The CDR3 is made up of 14 amino acids. The junction had 9 bases not matched to a gene; V was cut back by 11 bases and J by 4 bases. The CDR3: CAGAGARSTGELFF. CDR3 nucleotides: TGTGCCGGAGCGGGGGCGCGTTCCACCGGGGAGCTGTTTTTT. The whole variable domain, filled in from reference TRBV7-9 and TRBJ2-2, reads DTGVSQNPRHKITKRGQNVTFRCDPISEHNRLYWYRQTLGQGPEFLTYFQNEAQLEKSRLLSDRFSAERPKGSFSTLEIQRTEQGDSAMYLCAGAGARSTGELFFGEGSRLTVL.

This rearrangement joins TRBV19 to TRBJ1-1, with D unclear. This CDR3 contains 13 residues. Trimming removed 7 bases from V and 1 base from J, with 10 bases in between. CDR1 and CDR2 (germline): LNHDA, SQIVND (reference sequence). The CDR3 loop is CASTRGKNTEAFF. The DNA of the CDR3 is TGTGCCAGTACCCGAGGGAAGAACACTGAAGCTTTCTTT.